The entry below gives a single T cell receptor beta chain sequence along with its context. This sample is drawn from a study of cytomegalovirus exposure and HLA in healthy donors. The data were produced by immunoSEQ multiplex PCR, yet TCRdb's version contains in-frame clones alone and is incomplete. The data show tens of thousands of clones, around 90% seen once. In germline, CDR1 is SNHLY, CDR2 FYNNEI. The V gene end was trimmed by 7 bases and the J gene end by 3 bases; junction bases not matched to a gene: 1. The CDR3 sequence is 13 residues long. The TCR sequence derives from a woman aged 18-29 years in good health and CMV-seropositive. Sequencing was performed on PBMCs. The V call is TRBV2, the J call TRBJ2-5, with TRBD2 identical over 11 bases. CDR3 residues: CASTLAGEETQYF. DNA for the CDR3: TGTGCCAGCACACTAGCGGGGGAAGAGACCCAGTACTTC.